Below, 15 T cell receptor beta chains from the same sample are listed, as sequenced in a study of T cell repertoires in cytomegalovirus infection. TCRdb analysed the reads with MiXCR anew, one entry per CDR3 protein. The sample records roughly 300,000 distinct CDR3 sequences, more than 8% being singletons. Sequencing input: PBMCs. The receptor source for this set is a human donor in good health (CMV status not recorded). Some clones in this sample may be carry-over from other donors' samples.

There are a few counts of this clonotype. This chain connects TRBV7-6 to TRBJ2-7; 9 bases map to TRBD2. Looked up from germline, CDR1 is SGHVS and CDR2 is FNYEAQ. The CDR3 has 15 residues. V was clipped by 5 bases and J by 0 bases; unmatched bases: 5. CDR3 in amino acids: CASSGSGGSSYEQYF. The CDR3 DNA is TGTGCCAGCAGCGGTAGCGGGGGTAGCTCCTACGAGCAGTACTTC.

In its sample, this clonotype was seen a few times. V is TRBV19 and J is TRBJ2-2; D is unclear. CDR1 LNHDA and CDR2 SQIVND come from the germline V gene (reference sequence). V lost 5 bases to trimming and J lost 4 bases, with 8 bases between them. The CDR3 sequence is 13 residues long. The CDR3 sequence is CASSWGATGELFF. The CDR3 nucleotides read TGTGCCAGTAGTTGGGGTGCCACCGGGGAGCTGTTTTTT.

This clonotype was observed at least ten times. The V call is TRBV7-2, the J call TRBJ2-7, with 12 bases identical to TRBD2. Germline V gene lookup returns CDR1 SGHTA and CDR2 FQGNSA. The CDR3 is made up of 16 amino acids. V was pared by 1 base and J by 3 bases, with 4 bases of the junction left unmatched. The CDR3 DNA sequence: TGTGCCAGCAGCTTAGGTCCTAGCGGGGGGGGCTACGAGCAGTACTTC. Translated, it gives CASSLGPSGGGYEQYF.

The chain has TRBV12-3 or TRBV12-4 and TRBJ2-3, with D unresolved. The CDR3 contains 14 residues. V lost 4 bases and J lost 2, with 10 bases in between. The CDR3 DNA reads TGTGCCAGCAGTTCAAAGAAGTACACAGATACGCAGTATTTT. Protein: CASSSKKYTDTQYF.

This clonotype was counted ten times or more. The J gene is TRBJ2-1, the V gene TRBV7-2, with D uncertain. The CDR3 is 14 amino acids. The V gene lost 4 bases and the J gene lost 5 bases, with 12 bases spanning the gap. Germline CDR1 SGHTA, CDR2 FQGNSA. The CDR3 bases are TGTGCCAGCAGCTCTGCTAGTGGAAACAATGAGCAGTTCTTC. The encoded protein is CASSSASGNNEQFF. Supplemented by reference TRBV7-2 and TRBJ2-1, the full variable domain reads GAGVSQSPSNKVTEKGKDVELRCDPISGHTALYWYRQSLGQGLEFLIYFQGNSAPDKSGLPSDRFSAERTGGSVSTLTIQRTQQEDSAVYLCASSSASGNNEQFFGPGTRLTVL.

This clonotype was counted ten times or more. V is TRBV12-3 or TRBV12-4 and J is TRBJ2-2, with 7 bases identical to TRBD1. The V segment lost 5 bases and the J segment 0 bases; nucleotides outside the gene matches: 3. The CDR3 runs to 15 residues. The CDR3 protein is CASSPDRANTGELFF. The CDR3 DNA follows: TGTGCCAGCAGTCCCGACAGGGCGAACACCGGGGAGCTGTTTTTT.

This chain joins TRBV4-2 and TRBJ1-2; perhaps TRBD1 as D (5 bases). The V and J ends lost 1 base and 2 bases respectively, with 14 bases between them. CDR1 and CDR2 from the germline V gene are LGHNA and YNFKEQ. The CDR3 covers 16 residues. CDR3 region: CASSQVIGGTNYGYTF. In DNA form, the CDR3 reads TGTGCCAGCAGCCAAGTTATAGGAGGGACCAACTATGGCTACACCTTC.

This clonotype occurred a few times. The rearrangement links TRBV28 to TRBJ2-3; 7 positions agree with TRBD2. With 8 bases clipped from V and 2 bases from J, the junction kept 13 bases outside the gene matches. The germline V gene has CDR1 MDHEN and CDR2 SYDVKM. CDR3 length equals 16 residues. The CDR3 spells CASQEAASGNTDTQYF. In DNA, the CDR3 is TGTGCCAGCCAGGAGGCAGCTAGCGGAAACACAGATACGCAGTATTTT.

J is TRBJ2-7 and V is TRBV2; D is perhaps TRBD2 (5 bases). Trimming cost V 2 bases and J 2 bases, with 10 bases left between them. CDR1 is SNHLY and CDR2 is FYNNEI in the germline V gene. The CDR3 loop spans 14 amino acids. The CDR3 DNA reads TGTGCCAGCAGTGAAAAGCGGTTAGCCTACGAGCAGTACTTC. Translating gives CASSEKRLAYEQYF.

The chain uses TRBV19 and TRBJ2-2, with a possible D match to TRBD2 (6 bases). Germline CDR1 reads LNHDA; CDR2 reads SQIVND (reference sequence). This CDR3 contains 14 residues. V was clipped by 8 bases and J by 3 bases, with 13 bases between them. CDR3 residues: CASQTGLHTGELFF. CDR3 coding DNA: TGTGCCAGTCAAACGGGACTTCACACCGGGGAGCTGTTTTTT.

This clonotype was observed at least ten times. V is TRBV7-2 and J is TRBJ2-1, with 10 bases fitting TRBD2. CDR1 is SGHTA and CDR2 is FQGNSA in the germline V gene. Losses at the gene ends were 3 bases for V and 4 bases for J; bases not matched to a gene: 15. The CDR3 spans 19 residues. The CDR3 sequence: CASSFPSRATSGIYNEQFF. DNA of the CDR3: TGTGCCAGCAGCTTCCCTTCCAGGGCAACTAGCGGGATTTACAATGAGCAGTTCTTC.

This clonotype has a handful of counts. The CDR3 nucleotides are TGTGCCAGTACCTTCGGACAGAACTATGGCTACACCTTC. This codes for CASTFGQNYGYTF. The gene calls are TRBV19 and TRBJ1-2, with D possibly being TRBD1 (6 bases). The CDR3 contains 13 residues. Trimming cost V 7 bases and J 2 bases, with 11 bases left between them. Germline loops: CDR1 LNHDA, CDR2 SQIVND (reference sequence). Looking up the rest from reference TRBV19 and TRBJ1-2 gives the full variable domain: DGGITQSPKYLFRKEGQNVTLSCEQNLNHDAMYWYRQDPGQGLRLIYYSQIVNDFQKGDIAEGYSVSREKKESFPLTVTSAQKNPTAFYLCASTFGQNYGYTFGSGTRLTVV.

Many counts were recorded for this clonotype. This rearrangement joins TRBV27 to TRBJ1-1; 10 nucleotides line up with TRBD1. In germline, CDR1 is MNHEY, CDR2 SMNVEV (reference sequence). The CDR3 spans 16 residues. The V segment lost 6 bases and the J segment 0 bases; nucleotides outside the gene matches: 7. CDR3 protein: CASRRDRGVLNTEAFF. For the CDR3, the DNA is TGTGCCAGCAGAAGGGACAGGGGAGTACTGAACACTGAAGCTTTCTTT.

A word on this clonotype: A much larger clone differs by one base, so this may be a read error. V gene TRBV11-2 combines with J gene TRBJ2-4; D may be TRBD2 (6 bases). The CDR3 covers 15 residues. The V gene lost 2 bases and the J gene lost 1 base, with 9 bases spanning the gap. Germline CDR1 and CDR2: SGHAT and FQNNGV. CDR3 loop: CASSLIRGAKNIQYF. CDR3 DNA: TGTGCCAGCAGCTTAATTCGGGGGGCCAAAAACATTCAGTACTTC.

Many counts were recorded for this clonotype. The CDR3 is CASSSRGTSTDTQYF. The DNA for the CDR3 is TGTGCCAGCAGCTCCAGGGGCACCAGCACAGATACGCAGTATTTT. The chain links TRBV7-2 to TRBJ2-3; tentative D call: TRBD1 (6 bases). Germline CDR1 is SGHTA and CDR2 is FQGNSA. V was cut by 4 bases and J by 0 bases, with 11 bases left in between. This CDR3 region has 15 residues.